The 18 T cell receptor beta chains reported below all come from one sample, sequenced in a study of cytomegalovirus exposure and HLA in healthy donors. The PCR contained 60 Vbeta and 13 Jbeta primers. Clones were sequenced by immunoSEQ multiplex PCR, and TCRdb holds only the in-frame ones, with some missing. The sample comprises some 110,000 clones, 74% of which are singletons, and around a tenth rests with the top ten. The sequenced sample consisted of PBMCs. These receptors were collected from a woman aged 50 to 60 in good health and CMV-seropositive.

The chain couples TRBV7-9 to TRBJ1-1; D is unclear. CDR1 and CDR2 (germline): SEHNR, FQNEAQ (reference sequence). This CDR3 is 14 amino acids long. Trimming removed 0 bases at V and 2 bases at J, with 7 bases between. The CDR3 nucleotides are TGTGCCAGCAGCTTAGCGGGCAGTAACACTGAAGCTTTCTTT. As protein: CASSLAGSNTEAFF.

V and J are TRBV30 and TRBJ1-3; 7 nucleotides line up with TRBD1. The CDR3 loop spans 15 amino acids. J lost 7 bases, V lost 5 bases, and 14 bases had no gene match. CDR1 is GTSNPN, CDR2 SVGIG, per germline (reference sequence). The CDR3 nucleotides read TGTGCCTGGGGCCCGAAGACAGGGCATGTCAACACCATATATTTT. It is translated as CAWGPKTGHVNTIYF.

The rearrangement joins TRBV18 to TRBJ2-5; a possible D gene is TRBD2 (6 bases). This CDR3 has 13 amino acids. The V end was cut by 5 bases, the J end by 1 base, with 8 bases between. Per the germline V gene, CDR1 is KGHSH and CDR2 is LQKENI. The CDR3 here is CASSGTVQETQYF. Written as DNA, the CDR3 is TGTGCCAGCTCAGGGACTGTCCAAGAGACCCAGTACTTC.

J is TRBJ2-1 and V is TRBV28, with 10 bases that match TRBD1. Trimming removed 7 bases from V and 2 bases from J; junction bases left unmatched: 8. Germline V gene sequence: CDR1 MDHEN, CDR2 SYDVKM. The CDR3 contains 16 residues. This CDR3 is CASTDLTGGAYNEQFF. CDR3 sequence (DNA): TGTGCCAGCACCGACCTGACAGGGGGCGCCTACAATGAGCAGTTCTTC.

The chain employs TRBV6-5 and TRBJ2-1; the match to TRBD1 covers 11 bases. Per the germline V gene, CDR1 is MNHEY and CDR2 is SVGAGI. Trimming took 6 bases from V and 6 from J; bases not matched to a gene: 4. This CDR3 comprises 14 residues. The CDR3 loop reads CASSGTGGSNEQFF. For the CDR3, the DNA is TGTGCCAGCAGCGGGACAGGGGGGAGCAATGAGCAGTTCTTC.

CDR3 nucleotide sequence: TGTGCCAGCAGTTACTCGGGGGCAGAAGACGAGCAGTACTTC. Its translation: CASSYSGAEDEQYF. The V call is TRBV6-5, the J call TRBJ2-7, with D perhaps matching TRBD1 (6 bases). The CDR3 consists of 14 residues. V dropped 0 bases and J dropped 5 bases, with 11 bases sitting between them. CDR1 is MNHEY, CDR2 SVGAGI, per germline.

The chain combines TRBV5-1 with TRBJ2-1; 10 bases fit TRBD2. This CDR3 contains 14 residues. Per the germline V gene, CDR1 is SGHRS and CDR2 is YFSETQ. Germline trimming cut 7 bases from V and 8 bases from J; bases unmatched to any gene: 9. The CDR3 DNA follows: TGCGCCAGCGCTTCGCGGCTAGCGGGAGATGAGCAGTTCTTC. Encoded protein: CASASRLAGDEQFF. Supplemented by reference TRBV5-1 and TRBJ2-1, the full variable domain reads KAGVTQTPRYLIKTRGQQVTLSCSPISGHRSVSWYQQTPGQGLQFLFEYFSETQRNKGNFPGRFSGRQFSNSRSEMNVSTLELGDSALYLCASASRLAGDEQFFGPGTRLTVL.

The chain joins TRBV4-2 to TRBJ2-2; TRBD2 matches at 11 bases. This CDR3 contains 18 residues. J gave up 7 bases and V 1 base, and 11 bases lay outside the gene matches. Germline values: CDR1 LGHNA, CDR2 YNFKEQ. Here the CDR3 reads CASSQGASGLADFGELFF. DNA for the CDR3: TGTGCCAGCAGCCAAGGGGCGTCGGGACTAGCGGATTTCGGGGAGCTGTTTTTT.

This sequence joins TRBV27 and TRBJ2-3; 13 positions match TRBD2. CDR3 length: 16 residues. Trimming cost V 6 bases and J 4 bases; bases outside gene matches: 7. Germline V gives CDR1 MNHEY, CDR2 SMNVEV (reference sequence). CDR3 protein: CASRSGTSGNPDTQYF. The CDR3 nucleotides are TGTGCCAGCAGGTCCGGGACTAGCGGGAATCCAGATACGCAGTATTTT.

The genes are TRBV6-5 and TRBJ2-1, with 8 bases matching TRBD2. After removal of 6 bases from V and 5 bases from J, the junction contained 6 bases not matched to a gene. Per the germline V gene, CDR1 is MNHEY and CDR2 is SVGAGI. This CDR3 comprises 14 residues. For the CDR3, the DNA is TGTGCCAGCAGGAAAGCGGGGGAGAACAATGAGCAGTTCTTC. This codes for CASRKAGENNEQFF.

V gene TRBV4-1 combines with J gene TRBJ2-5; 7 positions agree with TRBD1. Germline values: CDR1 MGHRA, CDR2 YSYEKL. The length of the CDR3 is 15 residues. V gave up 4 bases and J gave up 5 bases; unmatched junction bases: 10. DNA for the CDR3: TGCGCCAGCAGCCTCAACTTACAGGGGTACGAGACCCAGTACTTC. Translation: CASSLNLQGYETQYF.

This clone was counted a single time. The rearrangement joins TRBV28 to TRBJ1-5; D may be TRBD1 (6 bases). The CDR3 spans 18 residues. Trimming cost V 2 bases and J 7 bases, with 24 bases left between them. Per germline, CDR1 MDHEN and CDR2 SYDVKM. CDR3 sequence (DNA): TGTGCCAGCAGTTTAGGCCCCCGGGCCCTACAGGGAGACCAGCCCCAGCATTTT. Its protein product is CASSLGPRALQGDQPQHF.

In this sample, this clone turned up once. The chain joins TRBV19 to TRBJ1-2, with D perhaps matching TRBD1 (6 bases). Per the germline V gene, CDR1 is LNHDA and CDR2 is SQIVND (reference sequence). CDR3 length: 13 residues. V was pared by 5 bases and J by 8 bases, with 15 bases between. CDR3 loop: CASSHQGKEGYTF. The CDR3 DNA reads TGTGCCAGTAGTCATCAGGGGAAGGAGGGCTACACCTTC.

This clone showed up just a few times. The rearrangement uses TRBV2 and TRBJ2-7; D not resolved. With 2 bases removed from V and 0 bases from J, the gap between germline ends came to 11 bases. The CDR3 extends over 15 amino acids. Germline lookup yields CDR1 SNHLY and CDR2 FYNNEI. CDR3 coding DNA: TGTGCCAGCAGTGAACAGTACGTAAGCTCCTACGAGCAGTACTTC. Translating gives CASSEQYVSSYEQYF.

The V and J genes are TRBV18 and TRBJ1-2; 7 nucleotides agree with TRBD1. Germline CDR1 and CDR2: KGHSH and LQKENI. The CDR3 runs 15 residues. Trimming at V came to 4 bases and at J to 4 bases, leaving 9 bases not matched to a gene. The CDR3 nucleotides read TGTGCCAGCTCACAACCTTACAGGGGAAGCTATGGCTACACCTTC. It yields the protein CASSQPYRGSYGYTF.

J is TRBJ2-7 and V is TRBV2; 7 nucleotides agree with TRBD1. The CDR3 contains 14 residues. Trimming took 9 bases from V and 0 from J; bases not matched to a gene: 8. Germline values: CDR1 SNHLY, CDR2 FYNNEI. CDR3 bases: TGTGCCAGTAGAGGGACAGTCAGCTCCTACGAGCAGTACTTC. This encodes CASRGTVSSYEQYF.

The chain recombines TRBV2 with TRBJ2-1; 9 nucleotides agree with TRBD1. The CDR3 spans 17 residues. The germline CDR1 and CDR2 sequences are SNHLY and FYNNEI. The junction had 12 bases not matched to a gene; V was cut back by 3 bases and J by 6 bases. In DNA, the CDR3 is TGTGCCAGCAGTGACCCGGCGGGGGACAGGGCGGGCAATGAGCAGTTCTTC. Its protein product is CASSDPAGDRAGNEQFF.

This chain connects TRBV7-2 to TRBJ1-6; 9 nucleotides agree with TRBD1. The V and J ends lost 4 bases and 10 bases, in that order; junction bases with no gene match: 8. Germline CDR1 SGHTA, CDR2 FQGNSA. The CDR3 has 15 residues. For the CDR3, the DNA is TGTGCCAGCAGCTCGATGGGACAGGGATTCTCACCCCTCCACTTT. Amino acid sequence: CASSSMGQGFSPLHF.